This is a list of T cell receptor beta chains from one sample in a study of cytotoxic CD8 clonotypes in ibrutinib-treated CLL. Sequenced by immunoSEQ multiplex PCR; TCRdb stores in-frame clones only, minus some. The profile shows about 120,000 clones, about 53% of them singletons. The sample was PBMCs, taken after 24 months of ibrutinib treatment. The receptors derive from a human donor with chronic lymphocytic leukemia. CDR3s include the opening cysteine and the closing phenylalanine or tryptophan. Each record gives: CDR3 length, V gene, D gene, clone size, J gene, CDR3 DNA, CDR3 protein. The D gene is left open where the match is weak. Clone size is not always given. Where it is, it says once, few, many or a class for expanded clones.

cdr3_length: 15; v_call: TRBV6-1; d_call: TRBD1; clone_size: -; j_call: TRBJ1-2; cdr3_nt: TGTGCCAGCAGAAGAAACCTACAGGGGGGGGACGGCTACACCTTC; cdr3_aa: CASRRNLQGGDGYTF
cdr3_length: 13; v_call: TRBV2; d_call: -; clone_size: -; j_call: TRBJ2-5; cdr3_nt: TGTGCCAGCCAGACTCTTTCGGGGGAGACCCAGTACTTC; cdr3_aa: CASQTLSGETQYF
cdr3_length: 15; v_call: TRBV5-4; d_call: -; clone_size: few; j_call: TRBJ1-2; cdr3_nt: TGTGCCAGCAGCCCCGGTGACAGCGGCCGAGGTGGCTACACCTTC; cdr3_aa: CASSPGDSGRGGYTF
cdr3_length: 11; v_call: TRBV6-1; d_call: -; clone_size: -; j_call: TRBJ1-2; cdr3_nt: TGTGCCAGCAGTGAAGGGGGTGGCTACACCTTC; cdr3_aa: CASSEGGGYTF
cdr3_length: 16; v_call: TRBV19; d_call: -; clone_size: -; j_call: TRBJ1-2; cdr3_nt: TGTGCCAGTAGTATACCCCGGGGGGGATCTCCACTTGGCTACACCTTC; cdr3_aa: CASSIPRGGSPLGYTF
cdr3_length: 15; v_call: TRBV29-1; d_call: TRBD2; clone_size: -; j_call: TRBJ2-3; cdr3_nt: TGCAGCGTTCGGGGACTAGCGGGGGATCCAGATACGCAGTATTTT; cdr3_aa: CSVRGLAGDPDTQYF
cdr3_length: 14; v_call: TRBV7-9; d_call: -; clone_size: -; j_call: TRBJ2-5; cdr3_nt: TGTGCCAGCAGCTTAGATGCGTACCAAGAGACCCAGTACTTC; cdr3_aa: CASSLDAYQETQYF
cdr3_length: 15; v_call: TRBV29-1; d_call: TRBD1; clone_size: -; j_call: TRBJ2-1; cdr3_nt: TGCAGCGTCTTAAGGACAGGGGGCATCCTCAATGAGCAGTTCTTC; cdr3_aa: CSVLRTGGILNEQFF
cdr3_length: 16; v_call: TRBV4-3; d_call: TRBD1; clone_size: -; j_call: TRBJ2-1; cdr3_nt: TGCGCCAGCAGCCAAGATGAAGGGACAGGTGCTAATGAGCAGTTCTTC; cdr3_aa: CASSQDEGTGANEQFF
cdr3_length: 16; v_call: TRBV30; d_call: -; clone_size: -; j_call: TRBJ1-3; cdr3_nt: TGTGCCTGTCACCAAGGGCAGGTGCTCTCTGGAAACACCATATATTTT; cdr3_aa: CACHQGQVLSGNTIYF
cdr3_length: 17; v_call: TRBV5-6; d_call: -; clone_size: -; j_call: TRBJ1-5; cdr3_nt: TGTGCCAGCAGCTTCTTTAGGGGCCAGGCCGCCAATCAGCCCCAGCATTTT; cdr3_aa: CASSFFRGQAANQPQHF
cdr3_length: 13; v_call: TRBV30; d_call: -; clone_size: few; j_call: TRBJ1-4; cdr3_nt: TGTGCCTGGGCAGGGTGGTCTAATGAAAAACTGTTTTTT; cdr3_aa: CAWAGWSNEKLFF
cdr3_length: 12; v_call: TRBV30; d_call: TRBD1; clone_size: -; j_call: TRBJ1-4; cdr3_nt: TGTGCCTGGTCGGGACAGGACAAAAAACTGTTTTTT; cdr3_aa: CAWSGQDKKLFF
cdr3_length: 18; v_call: TRBV11-3; d_call: -; clone_size: -; j_call: TRBJ2-7; cdr3_nt: TGTGCCAGCAGCTATGCCGACCCTTGGACAGCCTTCTCCTACGAGCAGTACTTC; cdr3_aa: CASSYADPWTAFSYEQYF
cdr3_length: 12; v_call: TRBV6-6; d_call: TRBD1; clone_size: few; j_call: TRBJ2-4; cdr3_nt: TGTGCCATCAGTGATTCAGGGGGCATTCAGTACTTC; cdr3_aa: CAISDSGGIQYF
cdr3_length: 13; v_call: TRBV6-6; d_call: TRBD2; clone_size: once; j_call: TRBJ2-7; cdr3_nt: TGTGCCAGCGCGCCGGGACTAGCGAACGAGCAGTACTTC; cdr3_aa: CASAPGLANEQYF
cdr3_length: 12; v_call: TRBV10-3; d_call: -; clone_size: -; j_call: TRBJ1-1; cdr3_nt: TGTGCCATCAAGAAGGGGGACACTGAAGCTTTCTTT; cdr3_aa: CAIKKGDTEAFF
cdr3_length: 15; v_call: TRBV7-9; d_call: TRBD1; clone_size: few; j_call: TRBJ2-7; cdr3_nt: TGTGCCAGCAGTACGGTACAGGGGAGCTCCTACGAGCAGTACTTC; cdr3_aa: CASSTVQGSSYEQYF
cdr3_length: 17; v_call: TRBV7-2; d_call: TRBD2; clone_size: -; j_call: TRBJ2-3; cdr3_nt: TGTGCCAGCAGCTTAGCCCCCGGACTAGCGGGGGGAGATACGCAGTATTTT; cdr3_aa: CASSLAPGLAGGDTQYF
cdr3_length: 14; v_call: TRBV27; d_call: -; clone_size: -; j_call: TRBJ1-6; cdr3_nt: TGTGCCAGCAGTTCGGCCCTACCTAATTCACCCCTCCACTTT; cdr3_aa: CASSSALPNSPLHF
cdr3_length: 14; v_call: TRBV5-3; d_call: -; clone_size: -; j_call: TRBJ1-3; cdr3_nt: TGTGCCAGAAGCTTGCCGCAGGGTGGAAACACCATATATTTT; cdr3_aa: CARSLPQGGNTIYF
cdr3_length: 16; v_call: TRBV19; d_call: -; clone_size: -; j_call: TRBJ2-3; cdr3_nt: TGTGCCAGTAGTTTCCCCAGAGGACAGAGGACAGATACGCAGTATTTT; cdr3_aa: CASSFPRGQRTDTQYF
cdr3_length: 12; v_call: TRBV11-2; d_call: -; clone_size: -; j_call: TRBJ2-7; cdr3_nt: TGTGCCAGCAGCCGACATGATTACGAGCAGTACTTC; cdr3_aa: CASSRHDYEQYF
cdr3_length: 18; v_call: TRBV7-9; d_call: TRBD2; clone_size: -; j_call: TRBJ2-3; cdr3_nt: TGTGCCAGCAGTTTAGCCCGGGGGGTCACCCTCAGCACAGATACGCAGTATTTT; cdr3_aa: CASSLARGVTLSTDTQYF
cdr3_length: 15; v_call: TRBV7-2; d_call: -; clone_size: -; j_call: TRBJ2-1; cdr3_nt: TGTGCCAGCCTAGGGGGGGGCCCCCGCGTTAATGAGCAGTTCTTC; cdr3_aa: CASLGGGPRVNEQFF
cdr3_length: 15; v_call: TRBV10-3; d_call: -; clone_size: -; j_call: TRBJ1-2; cdr3_nt: TGTGCCATCAGTGACTTACGACAGCCTAACTATGGCTACACCTTC; cdr3_aa: CAISDLRQPNYGYTF
cdr3_length: 14; v_call: TRBV19; d_call: -; clone_size: -; j_call: TRBJ2-7; cdr3_nt: TGTGCCAGTAGTATCGGGACAAAACTCTACGAGCAGTACTTC; cdr3_aa: CASSIGTKLYEQYF
cdr3_length: 19; v_call: TRBV9; d_call: -; clone_size: -; j_call: TRBJ1-2; cdr3_nt: TGTGCCAGCAGCCAGGGGCGTGAGATTGGGCCGGGAGGGGGATATGGCTACACCTTC; cdr3_aa: CASSQGREIGPGGGYGYTF
cdr3_length: 14; v_call: TRBV28; d_call: TRBD1; clone_size: -; j_call: TRBJ2-5; cdr3_nt: TGTGCCAGCAGGGGGACAGGGGAATCGGAGACCCAGTACTTC; cdr3_aa: CASRGTGESETQYF
cdr3_length: 14; v_call: TRBV7-2; d_call: TRBD1; clone_size: -; j_call: TRBJ2-2; cdr3_nt: TGTGCCAGCAGCTCGGGACAGGGCACCGGGGAGCTGTTTTTT; cdr3_aa: CASSSGQGTGELFF
cdr3_length: 15; v_call: TRBV5-1; d_call: -; clone_size: -; j_call: TRBJ2-7; cdr3_nt: TGCGCCAGCAGCTTAGGGTCGGGGAGCGACGGCGAGCAGTACTTC; cdr3_aa: CASSLGSGSDGEQYF
cdr3_length: 14; v_call: TRBV7-2; d_call: -; clone_size: -; j_call: TRBJ2-5; cdr3_nt: TGTGCCAGCAGTTTCTGGGGGTGGCAAGAGACCCAGTACTTC; cdr3_aa: CASSFWGWQETQYF
cdr3_length: 12; v_call: TRBV7-8; d_call: -; clone_size: few; j_call: TRBJ1-2; cdr3_nt: TGTGCCAGCAGCACGGACAGTTATGGCTACACCTTC; cdr3_aa: CASSTDSYGYTF
cdr3_length: 11; v_call: TRBV30; d_call: -; clone_size: -; j_call: TRBJ1-4; cdr3_nt: TGTGCCTGGAGTCTAGGTGAAAAACTGTTTTTT; cdr3_aa: CAWSLGEKLFF
cdr3_length: 15; v_call: TRBV11-1; d_call: -; clone_size: -; j_call: TRBJ2-3; cdr3_nt: TGTGCCAGCAGCTTGAGCCAGCGGTTCACAGATACGCAGTATTTT; cdr3_aa: CASSLSQRFTDTQYF
cdr3_length: 15; v_call: TRBV7-7; d_call: -; clone_size: few; j_call: TRBJ2-1; cdr3_nt: TGTGCCAGCAGCCCCGGGACTTCAACCTACAATGAGCAGTTCTTC; cdr3_aa: CASSPGTSTYNEQFF
cdr3_length: 15; v_call: TRBV30; d_call: TRBD1; clone_size: -; j_call: TRBJ1-3; cdr3_nt: TGTGCCTGGAGTGGACAGGGGAACTCTGGAAACACCATATATTTT; cdr3_aa: CAWSGQGNSGNTIYF
cdr3_length: 15; v_call: TRBV30; d_call: -; clone_size: -; j_call: TRBJ2-5; cdr3_nt: TGTGCCTGGAGCGCGACGACTGATCACCAAGAGACCCAGTACTTC; cdr3_aa: CAWSATTDHQETQYF
cdr3_length: 15; v_call: TRBV18; d_call: TRBD1; clone_size: -; j_call: TRBJ1-2; cdr3_nt: TGTGCCAGCTCACCCGACTGGACAGGTTCCTATGGCTACACCTTC; cdr3_aa: CASSPDWTGSYGYTF
cdr3_length: 15; v_call: TRBV25-1; d_call: TRBD1; clone_size: -; j_call: TRBJ1-5; cdr3_nt: TGTGCCAGCAGCGAGGGGACAGTGGGGAGTCAGCCCCAGCATTTT; cdr3_aa: CASSEGTVGSQPQHF
cdr3_length: 13; v_call: TRBV28; d_call: -; clone_size: -; j_call: TRBJ1-1; cdr3_nt: TGTGCCAGCAGTTTTTCGGGGACTATCGGAGCTTTCTTT; cdr3_aa: CASSFSGTIGAFF
cdr3_length: 13; v_call: TRBV19; d_call: -; clone_size: -; j_call: TRBJ2-6; cdr3_nt: TGTGCCAGTAGTATCTCTGGGGCCAACGTCCTGACTTTC; cdr3_aa: CASSISGANVLTF
cdr3_length: 14; v_call: TRBV5-6; d_call: -; clone_size: -; j_call: TRBJ1-2; cdr3_nt: TGTGCCAGCAGCTTTTCTTACCCGGGACAAGGCTACACCTTC; cdr3_aa: CASSFSYPGQGYTF
cdr3_length: 16; v_call: TRBV6-6; d_call: -; clone_size: -; j_call: TRBJ1-6; cdr3_nt: TGTGCCAGCAGTTACTCGCCACCCCCGCTTAATTCACCCCTCCACTTT; cdr3_aa: CASSYSPPPLNSPLHF
cdr3_length: 14; v_call: TRBV6-1; d_call: TRBD1; clone_size: -; j_call: TRBJ1-2; cdr3_nt: TGTGCCAGCAGCATGACAGGGGGACACTCTGGCTACACCTTC; cdr3_aa: CASSMTGGHSGYTF
cdr3_length: 11; v_call: TRBV6-5; d_call: -; clone_size: -; j_call: TRBJ2-1; cdr3_nt: TGTGCCAGCACCCAGGGGAATGAGCAGTTCTTC; cdr3_aa: CASTQGNEQFF
cdr3_length: 13; v_call: TRBV27; d_call: -; clone_size: few; j_call: TRBJ1-1; cdr3_nt: TGTGCCAGCAGTTTGAGGGGGAACACTGAAGCTTTCTTT; cdr3_aa: CASSLRGNTEAFF